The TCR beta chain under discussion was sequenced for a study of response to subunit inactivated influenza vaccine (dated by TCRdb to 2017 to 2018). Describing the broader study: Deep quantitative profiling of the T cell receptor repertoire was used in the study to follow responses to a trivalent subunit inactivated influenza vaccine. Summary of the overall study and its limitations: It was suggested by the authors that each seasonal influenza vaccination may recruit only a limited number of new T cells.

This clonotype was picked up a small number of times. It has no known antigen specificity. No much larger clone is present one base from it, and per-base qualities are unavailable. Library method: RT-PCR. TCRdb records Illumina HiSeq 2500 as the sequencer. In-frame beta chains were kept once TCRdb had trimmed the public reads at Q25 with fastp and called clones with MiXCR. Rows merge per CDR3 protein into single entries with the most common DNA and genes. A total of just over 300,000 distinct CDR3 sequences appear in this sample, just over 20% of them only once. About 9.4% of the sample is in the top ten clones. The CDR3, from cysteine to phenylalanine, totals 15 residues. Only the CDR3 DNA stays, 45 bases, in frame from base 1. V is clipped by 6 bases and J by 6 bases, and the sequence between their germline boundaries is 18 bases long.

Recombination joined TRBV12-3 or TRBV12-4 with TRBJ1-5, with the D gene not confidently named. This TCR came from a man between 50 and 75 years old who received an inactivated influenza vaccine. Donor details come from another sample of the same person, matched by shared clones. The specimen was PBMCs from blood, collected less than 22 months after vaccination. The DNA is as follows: TGTGCCAGCAGCACCGTCGGGGTAGGGTTTCAGCCCCAGCATTTT. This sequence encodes CASSTVGVGFQPQHF.